Listed below are T cell receptor beta chains from one sample, sequenced in a study of blood T cells in healthy people across ages. TCRdb re-derived calls from the 5' RACE reads in MiXCR, one entry per CDR3 protein. The repertoire holds hundreds of thousands of distinct CDR3 sequences, with more than 55% as singletons. Sample: blood. These receptors came from a man aged 35 to 55 in good health. The CDR3 runs from the conserved cysteine through the conserved F or W. D genes are given only for firm matches. Clone size is not always given. Where it is, it says once, few, many or a class for expanded clones.

v_call: TRBV4-3
j_call: TRBJ2-1
clone_size: NA
d_call: NA
cdr3_aa: CASMDSTYNEQFF
cdr3_nt: TGCGCCAGCATGGACAGCACCTACAATGAGCAGTTCTTC

v_call: TRBV7-9
j_call: TRBJ2-7
clone_size: NA
d_call: TRBD2
cdr3_aa: CASSLETSGPYEQYF
cdr3_nt: TGTGCCAGCAGCTTAGAGACTAGCGGTCCCTACGAGCAGTACTTC

v_call: TRBV27
j_call: TRBJ2-5
clone_size: NA
d_call: TRBD1
cdr3_aa: CASRTGGVQETQYF
cdr3_nt: TGTGCCAGCAGGACAGGGGGCGTCCAAGAGACCCAGTACTTC

v_call: TRBV6-5
j_call: TRBJ1-1
clone_size: NA
d_call: NA
cdr3_aa: CASSYSEVKGRRWITEAFF
cdr3_nt: TGTGCCAGCAGTTACTCGGAGGTTAAAGGGCGCAGGTGGATCACTGAAGCTTTCTTT

v_call: TRBV12-3/TRBV12-4
j_call: TRBJ2-4
clone_size: NA
d_call: NA
cdr3_aa: CASRPGTDTNIQYF
cdr3_nt: TGTGCCAGCCGACCCGGGACCGACACAAACATTCAGTACTTC

v_call: TRBV7-6
j_call: TRBJ2-1
clone_size: few
d_call: NA
cdr3_aa: CASSMGPTSGRYNEQFF
cdr3_nt: TGTGCCAGCAGTATGGGACCGACCTCTGGGAGGTACAATGAGCAGTTCTTC

v_call: TRBV24-1
j_call: TRBJ2-5
clone_size: NA
d_call: NA
cdr3_aa: CATSAAGSQETQYF
cdr3_nt: TGTGCCACCAGTGCCGCGGGCTCCCAAGAGACCCAGTACTTC

v_call: TRBV9
j_call: TRBJ1-1
clone_size: NA
d_call: NA
cdr3_aa: CASSPRPDGTEAFF
cdr3_nt: TGTGCCAGCAGCCCGCGTCCAGATGGCACTGAAGCTTTCTTT

v_call: TRBV6-2/TRBV6-3
j_call: TRBJ1-2
clone_size: few
d_call: NA
cdr3_aa: CASSYSGRTVLGYTF
cdr3_nt: TGTGCCAGCAGTTACTCCGGCCGGACTGTTTTGGGCTACACCTTC

v_call: TRBV9
j_call: TRBJ1-1
clone_size: NA
d_call: NA
cdr3_aa: CASSPRTSGGTEAFF
cdr3_nt: TGTGCCAGCAGCCCCAGGACCTCGGGCGGCACTGAAGCTTTCTTT

v_call: TRBV15
j_call: TRBJ2-5
clone_size: NA
d_call: NA
cdr3_aa: CATSRVLAVEETQYF
cdr3_nt: TGTGCCACCAGCAGAGTTCTGGCCGTAGAAGAGACCCAGTACTTC

v_call: TRBV28
j_call: TRBJ1-4
clone_size: NA
d_call: NA
cdr3_aa: CASSPKRRQATNEKLFF
cdr3_nt: TGTGCCAGCAGTCCAAAGCGTCGCCAGGCAACTAATGAAAAACTGTTTTTT

v_call: TRBV20-1
j_call: TRBJ1-2
clone_size: NA
d_call: TRBD1
cdr3_aa: CSASPAGTVYGYTF
cdr3_nt: TGCAGTGCTAGCCCCGCCGGGACAGTCTATGGCTACACCTTC

v_call: TRBV20-1
j_call: TRBJ2-1
clone_size: NA
d_call: NA
cdr3_aa: CSARDRLTAGAPYNEQFF
cdr3_nt: TGCAGTGCTAGAGATCGACTGACGGCGGGGGCCCCCTACAATGAGCAGTTCTTC

v_call: TRBV20-1
j_call: TRBJ1-2
clone_size: NA
d_call: NA
cdr3_aa: CSALGSLYGYTF
cdr3_nt: TGCAGTGCTCTAGGCAGCCTCTATGGCTACACCTTC

v_call: TRBV4-1
j_call: TRBJ1-2
clone_size: few
d_call: NA
cdr3_aa: CASSQEGQSNNYGYTF
cdr3_nt: TGCGCCAGCAGCCAAGAAGGACAGTCGAACAACTATGGCTACACCTTC

v_call: TRBV29-1
j_call: TRBJ2-7
clone_size: NA
d_call: NA
cdr3_aa: CSVQIYRDQYF
cdr3_nt: TGCAGCGTTCAGATATACAGGGATCAGTACTTC

v_call: TRBV6-2/TRBV6-3
j_call: TRBJ2-1
clone_size: few
d_call: NA
cdr3_aa: CATMIGGTPYNEQFF
cdr3_nt: TGTGCCACCATGATCGGAGGGACTCCTTACAATGAGCAGTTCTTC

v_call: TRBV20-1
j_call: TRBJ2-3
clone_size: few
d_call: TRBD2
cdr3_aa: CSSTREVGTDTQYF
cdr3_nt: TGCAGTTCAACGCGGGAGGTCGGCACAGATACGCAGTATTTT

v_call: TRBV29-1
j_call: TRBJ2-7
clone_size: few
d_call: TRBD2
cdr3_aa: CSVEDLGLAGDYEQYF
cdr3_nt: TGCAGCGTTGAAGATCTGGGACTAGCGGGAGACTACGAGCAGTACTTC

v_call: TRBV6-2/TRBV6-3
j_call: TRBJ2-4
clone_size: few
d_call: NA
cdr3_aa: CASGGGSQTLNIQYF
cdr3_nt: TGTGCCAGCGGAGGGGGTTCCCAAACCTTAAACATTCAGTACTTC

v_call: TRBV20-1
j_call: TRBJ2-4
clone_size: NA
d_call: NA
cdr3_aa: CSARDPLAKNIQYF
cdr3_nt: TGCAGTGCTAGAGATCCACTAGCCAAAAACATTCAGTACTTC

v_call: TRBV7-9
j_call: TRBJ2-5
clone_size: NA
d_call: NA
cdr3_aa: CASTTGTHETQYF
cdr3_nt: TGTGCCAGCACCACCGGGACACACGAGACCCAGTACTTC

v_call: TRBV3-1
j_call: TRBJ1-2
clone_size: NA
d_call: NA
cdr3_aa: CASSGTLAYGYTF
cdr3_nt: TGTGCCAGCAGCGGGACCTTGGCCTATGGCTACACCTTC

v_call: TRBV20-1
j_call: TRBJ2-7
clone_size: NA
d_call: NA
cdr3_aa: CSATLASYEQYF
cdr3_nt: TGCAGTGCTACTCTAGCGAGTTACGAGCAGTACTTC

v_call: TRBV4-1
j_call: TRBJ2-5
clone_size: NA
d_call: NA
cdr3_aa: CASSQEVGRALETQYF
cdr3_nt: TGCGCCAGCAGCCAAGAGGTCGGGAGAGCGTTAGAGACCCAGTACTTC

v_call: TRBV10-3
j_call: TRBJ1-4
clone_size: few
d_call: NA
cdr3_aa: CASSRGNEKLFF
cdr3_nt: TGTGCCTCGTCGAGAGGGAATGAAAAACTGTTTTTT

v_call: TRBV28
j_call: TRBJ1-5
clone_size: NA
d_call: TRBD1
cdr3_aa: CASSLLTGGQPQHF
cdr3_nt: TGTGCCAGCAGTTTACTGACAGGGGGTCAGCCCCAGCATTTT

v_call: TRBV27
j_call: TRBJ2-7
clone_size: few
d_call: NA
cdr3_aa: CASSPPDSRRQYF
cdr3_nt: TGTGCCAGCAGTCCGCCGGACAGCAGAAGGCAGTACTTC

v_call: TRBV11-2
j_call: TRBJ2-5
clone_size: NA
d_call: NA
cdr3_aa: CASSSTRETQYF
cdr3_nt: TGTGCCAGCAGCTCCACCAGGGAGACCCAGTACTTC

v_call: TRBV4-3
j_call: TRBJ2-3
clone_size: NA
d_call: NA
cdr3_aa: CASSQDGQNTQYF
cdr3_nt: TGCGCCAGCAGCCAAGATGGACAGAATACGCAGTATTTT

v_call: TRBV5-1
j_call: TRBJ1-1
clone_size: NA
d_call: NA
cdr3_aa: CASRLRTPQNTEAFF
cdr3_nt: TGCGCCAGCAGGCTCCGGACGCCTCAGAACACTGAAGCTTTCTTT

v_call: TRBV28
j_call: TRBJ1-6
clone_size: NA
d_call: NA
cdr3_aa: CASTRGQRGSPLHF
cdr3_nt: TGTGCCAGCACACGGGGTCAAAGGGGTTCACCCCTCCACTTT

v_call: TRBV20-1
j_call: TRBJ2-4
clone_size: NA
d_call: NA
cdr3_aa: CSARDIGQSLPIQYF
cdr3_nt: TGCAGTGCTAGGGACATCGGACAGTCCCTTCCAATTCAGTACTTC

v_call: TRBV7-9
j_call: TRBJ2-1
clone_size: NA
d_call: NA
cdr3_aa: CASSRVSYNEQFF
cdr3_nt: TGTGCCAGCAGCCGTGTCTCCTACAATGAGCAGTTCTTC

v_call: TRBV5-1
j_call: TRBJ2-5
clone_size: few
d_call: TRBD2
cdr3_aa: CASSLGSLLTGGQETQYF
cdr3_nt: TGCGCCAGCAGCTTGGGGTCCCTGTTGACGGGGGGCCAAGAGACCCAGTACTTC

v_call: TRBV3-1
j_call: TRBJ2-3
clone_size: NA
d_call: TRBD2
cdr3_aa: CASSRMGLALAADTQYF
cdr3_nt: TGTGCCAGCAGCCGGATGGGACTAGCATTAGCGGCGGATACGCAGTATTTT

v_call: TRBV25-1
j_call: TRBJ2-3
clone_size: few
d_call: TRBD2
cdr3_aa: CASSEFVGGEDTQYF
cdr3_nt: TGTGCCAGCAGTGAATTCGTTGGGGGGGAAGATACGCAGTATTTT

v_call: TRBV10-3
j_call: TRBJ1-2
clone_size: once
d_call: TRBD1
cdr3_aa: CAIALNDRGAFSNGYTF
cdr3_nt: TGTGCCATCGCCCTCAACGACAGGGGCGCGTTTTCAAATGGCTACACCTTC

v_call: TRBV20-1
j_call: TRBJ2-1
clone_size: NA
d_call: TRBD1
cdr3_aa: CSARAGGGYNEQFF
cdr3_nt: TGCAGTGCTAGAGCAGGGGGCGGATACAATGAGCAGTTCTTC

v_call: TRBV12-3/TRBV12-4
j_call: TRBJ1-6
clone_size: once
d_call: NA
cdr3_aa: CASSLAIYKSTSSPLHF
cdr3_nt: TGTGCCAGCAGTTTAGCGATATACAAGAGCACCTCTTCACCCCTCCACTTT

v_call: TRBV11-2
j_call: TRBJ2-5
clone_size: NA
d_call: NA
cdr3_aa: CASSFTTRTQETQYF
cdr3_nt: TGTGCCAGCAGCTTCACGACCCGAACCCAAGAGACCCAGTACTTC

v_call: TRBV4-2
j_call: TRBJ2-7
clone_size: few
d_call: TRBD1
cdr3_aa: CASSQAEDRVEQYF
cdr3_nt: TGTGCCAGCAGCCAAGCGGAGGACAGGGTCGAGCAGTACTTC

v_call: TRBV5-6
j_call: TRBJ1-1
clone_size: NA
d_call: NA
cdr3_aa: CASSTPLGTEAFF
cdr3_nt: TGTGCCAGCAGCACCCCGCTGGGCACTGAAGCTTTCTTT

v_call: TRBV27
j_call: TRBJ2-1
clone_size: NA
d_call: NA
cdr3_aa: CASSLSRQVYNGQFF
cdr3_nt: TGTGCCAGCAGTTTATCCAGGCAGGTCTACAATGGGCAGTTCTTC

v_call: TRBV7-9
j_call: TRBJ2-5
clone_size: NA
d_call: NA
cdr3_aa: CASSLDNGPATQETQSF
cdr3_nt: TGTGCCAGCAGCTTAGACAACGGGCCAGCGACGCAAGAGACCCAGTCCTTC

v_call: TRBV28
j_call: TRBJ2-2
clone_size: NA
d_call: NA
cdr3_aa: CASSKSGPKGGELFF
cdr3_nt: TGTGCCAGCAGTAAGAGCGGTCCTAAGGGCGGGGAGCTGTTTTTT

v_call: TRBV9
j_call: TRBJ2-7
clone_size: NA
d_call: NA
cdr3_aa: CASSERGDPVGYEQYF
cdr3_nt: TGTGCCAGCAGCGAGAGGGGGGACCCGGTCGGTTACGAGCAGTACTTC

v_call: TRBV20-1
j_call: TRBJ1-5
clone_size: NA
d_call: NA
cdr3_aa: CSARVGSGPQHF
cdr3_nt: TGCAGTGCTAGAGTCGGATCTGGGCCCCAGCATTTT

v_call: TRBV6-5
j_call: TRBJ2-7
clone_size: NA
d_call: NA
cdr3_aa: CASSWSRPTDKVQRSSYEQYF
cdr3_nt: TGTGCCAGCAGTTGGTCAAGGCCAACCGACAAGGTCCAAAGGAGCTCCTACGAGCAGTACTTC

v_call: TRBV7-9
j_call: TRBJ2-3
clone_size: NA
d_call: TRBD1
cdr3_aa: CASSLKGARGAYSTDTQYF
cdr3_nt: TGTGCCAGCAGCTTAAAGGGGGCTCGGGGCGCATACAGCACAGATACGCAGTATTTT

v_call: TRBV5-1
j_call: TRBJ1-2
clone_size: many
d_call: NA
cdr3_aa: CASWAGAGDYGYTF
cdr3_nt: TGCGCCAGCTGGGCAGGCGCGGGCGACTATGGCTACACCTTC

v_call: TRBV28
j_call: TRBJ2-1
clone_size: few
d_call: NA
cdr3_aa: CASSFEGSYNEQFF
cdr3_nt: TGTGCCAGCAGTTTCGAAGGCTCCTACAATGAGCAGTTCTTC